This T cell receptor (beta chain) was documented in a study of blood T cell repertoires in COVID-19. Data came from immunoSEQ multiplex PCR; TCRdb stores just in-frame clones and leaves some out. Here the sample spans about 170,000 clones, approximately 91% being singletons. V dropped 0 bases and J dropped 3 bases, with 8 bases sitting between them. Germline V CDR1 and CDR2: MNHNY, SVGAGI (reference sequence). The CDR3 has 14 amino acids. J is TRBJ1-1 and V is TRBV6-6, with D uncertain. Sequenced sample: peripheral blood. The source is a young man with COVID-19, enrolled during active disease. CDR3 sequence: CASSYSNGDTEAFF. The CDR3 coding sequence is TGTGCCAGCAGTTACTCGAATGGAGACACTGAAGCTTTCTTT.